What follows is one TCR beta chain and its context. These data belong to a study of blood T cells in healthy people across ages. Germline loops: CDR1 SEHNR, CDR2 FQNEAQ (reference sequence). CDR3 size: 13 residues. Unmatched junction bases numbered 5, after V lost 8 bases and J lost 5 bases. It was with a sample-barcoded 5' primer and a J-beta primer mix that a second PCR of roughly 7 to 11 cycles was run. Tagging of each cDNA molecule was performed by a template-switch adaptor with 12 random nucleotides. TCRdb re-called the 5' RACE reads through MiXCR, storing one row per CDR3 protein. This table has roughly 1,300,000 distinct CDR3 sequences, approximately 59% appearing once.

Sample: blood. The receptor's source is a man aged 18 to 29 in good health. The chain uses TRBV7-9 and TRBJ2-1; TRBD2 matches at 8 bases. The CDR3: CASSTSGNNEQFF. In DNA form, the CDR3 reads TGTGCCAGCTCCACTAGCGGTAACAATGAGCAGTTCTTC.